This paragraph covers one TCR beta chain sequence. What it binds is not known. Assay: immunoSEQ multiplex PCR; the TCRdb copy retains only in-frame clones and omits some. Seen here are more than 140,000 clones, about 89% observed once, and the top ten hold over 3%. This record belongs to a study of cytomegalovirus exposure and HLA in healthy donors. Across the study: The 110 or so validation repertoires used a platform that matched the one used for the approximately 690 first-cohort repertoires, as a later analysis reported.

CDR3 length equals 13 residues. The V segment lost 8 bases and the J segment 8 bases; nucleotides outside the gene matches: 6. From germline, CDR1 is SNHLY and CDR2 FYNNEI. Study results and limitations: The dataset shows that most TCR sequences were rare, while some public TCRs occurred in many donors.

This chain joins TRBV2 and TRBJ1-4; TRBD1 aligns across 9 bases. The receptor comes from a woman aged 18-35 years in good health and CMV-seropositive. Sequences were obtained from PBMCs. The CDR3 DNA is TGTGCCAGCCAGACAGGGGGGAGAGAAAAACTGTTTTTT. This codes for CASQTGGREKLFF.